Listed here are 20 T cell receptor beta chains from one sample, sequenced in a study of early T cells in non-severe SARS-CoV-2 infection. One entry per CDR3 protein, called by TCRdb with MiXCR from the 5' RACE reads. The table lists around 70,000 distinct CDR3 sequences, 9% to 15% of them singletons, with roughly 3.9% in the top ten. Source material: whole blood. The receptors were gathered from an adult who was a healthcare worker with PCR-confirmed SARS-CoV-2 infection or an uninfected control (not recorded which).

This clonotype was observed many times. V is TRBV19 and J is TRBJ2-1; TRBD2 matches 8 bases. The length of the CDR3 is 16 residues. Germline loops: CDR1 LNHDA, CDR2 SQIVND (reference sequence). With V trimmed by 7 bases and J by 4 bases, 12 bases remained unmatched. In DNA form, the CDR3 reads TGTGCCAGTACCCATACCTCCCGCGGGGGGTACAATGAGCAGTTCTTC. The encoded protein is CASTHTSRGGYNEQFF.

This clonotype has ten or more counts. The rearrangement uses TRBV5-6 and TRBJ1-2; D is possibly TRBD1 (6 bases). V was shortened by 3 bases and J by 8 bases, with 17 bases between the two germline ends. The CDR3 is made up of 14 amino acids. Germline lookup yields CDR1 SGHDT and CDR2 YYEEEE. Here the CDR3 DNA reads TGTGCCAGCAGCTCCCCACGCCGGGACACCGGCTACACCTTC. Translation: CASSSPRRDTGYTF.

This clonotype was detected many times. V is TRBV6-5 and J is TRBJ2-5; 10 nucleotides agree with TRBD2. The J segment lost 5 bases and the V segment lost 4 bases, leaving 7 bases of the junction unmatched. Germline assignment: CDR1 MNHEY and CDR2 SVGAGI. This CDR3 has 15 residues. The CDR3 spells CASSLTSGSWETQYF. The CDR3 DNA reads TGTGCCAGCAGTTTGACTAGCGGGTCGTGGGAGACCCAGTACTTC.

This clonotype was picked up many times. The J gene is TRBJ2-7, the V gene TRBV27; unclear D gene. V was shortened by 3 bases and J by 6 bases, with 12 bases between the two germline ends. The CDR3 runs to 13 residues. Germline lookup yields CDR1 MNHEY and CDR2 SMNVEV (reference sequence). The CDR3 DNA is TGTGCCAGCAGTTTCTGGGTTTCTGGCGAGCAGTACTTC. Its protein is CASSFWVSGEQYF.

A few counts support this clonotype. The genes are TRBV20-1 and TRBJ1-5, with 9 bases lining up with TRBD1. The CDR3 has 14 residues. V shed 6 bases, J shed 3 bases, and the junction held 6 bases outside the gene matches. Germline V gene data show CDR1 as DFQATT and CDR2 as SNEGSKA (reference sequence). The CDR3 bases are TGCAGTGCCCACGGACAGGGGAACAATCAGCCCCAGCATTTT. Protein: CSAHGQGNNQPQHF.

This clonotype was picked up many times. This chain connects TRBV7-3 to TRBJ1-5; D unresolved. Looked up from germline, CDR1 is SGHTA and CDR2 is FQGTGA. With 4 bases removed from V and 7 bases from J, the gap between germline ends came to 11 bases. The CDR3 covers 13 residues. The CDR3 DNA sequence: TGTGCCAGCAGCTCCCAAGTAGGGCAGCCCCAGCATTTT. This encodes CASSSQVGQPQHF.

The sample holds a few counts of this clonotype. This chain joins TRBV29-1 and TRBJ2-1, with 9 bases lining up with TRBD2. The CDR3 has 12 residues. The germline gives CDR1 SQVTM, CDR2 ANQGSEA. Trimming removed 7 bases from V and 6 bases from J; junction bases left unmatched: 4. Here the CDR3 DNA reads TGCAGCGGGACTAGCGCCTCCAATGAGCAGTTCTTC. It specifies CSGTSASNEQFF.

The rearrangement links TRBV5-1 to TRBJ2-3; D not resolved. Deletions cut 0 bases from V and 3 bases from J, with 2 bases between. Germline CDR1 is SGHRS and CDR2 is YFSETQ. The CDR3 length is 12 residues. CDR3 in DNA: TGCGCCAGCAGCTTGGAGACAGATACGCAGTATTTT. It specifies CASSLETDTQYF.

This clonotype was detected many times. The CDR3, as DNA: TGTGCCAGCAGCGGACAGGGAGAAAACACCGGGGAGCTGTTTTTT. Translation: CASSGQGENTGELFF. J is TRBJ2-2 and V is TRBV6-4; 8 positions agree with TRBD1. The V gene end was trimmed by 6 bases and the J gene end by 2 bases; junction bases not matched to a gene: 5. Germline-derived CDR1 and CDR2 are MRHNA and SNTAGT. This CDR3 comprises 15 residues.

This clonotype appeared a few times. The chain couples TRBV18 to TRBJ1-6; weak D call: TRBD1 (5 bases). The V gene's germline CDR1 is KGHSH and CDR2 LQKENI. V lost 3 bases and J 8 bases, leaving 8 bases between the germline ends. The CDR3 spans 13 residues. CDR3 in amino acids: CASSPGGDSPLHF. CDR3 coding DNA: TGTGCCAGCTCACCCGGGGGAGATTCACCCCTCCACTTT.

This clonotype turned up a few times. The gene calls are TRBV3-1 and TRBJ2-3; 10 nucleotides align to TRBD2. The germline gives CDR1 LGHDT, CDR2 YNNKEL (reference sequence). The CDR3 is made up of 17 amino acids. With V trimmed by 8 bases and J by 3 bases, 14 bases remained unmatched. This CDR3 reads CASSKGPAGGPTDTQYF. The CDR3 DNA follows: TGTGCCAGCTCCAAAGGACCAGCGGGAGGGCCTACAGATACGCAGTATTTT.

This clonotype came up many times. The chain combines TRBV5-1 with TRBJ2-6, with D possibly being TRBD1 or TRBD2 (5 bases each). The germline CDR1 and CDR2 sequences are SGHRS and YFSETQ. The CDR3 sequence is 16 residues long. Trimming removed 4 bases at V and 0 bases at J, with 11 bases between. The CDR3 nucleotides read TGCGCCAGCAGCCCCGGGGCCCACTCTGGGGCCAACGTCCTGACTTTC. Protein product: CASSPGAHSGANVLTF.

This clonotype was observed many times. This chain uses TRBV3-1 with TRBJ2-1; TRBD1 matches at 9 bases. V dropped 3 bases and J dropped 7; count of bases not matched to a gene: 4. Germline CDR1 LGHDT, CDR2 YNNKEL (reference sequence). This CDR3 comprises 14 residues. The CDR3 DNA reads TGTGCCAGCAGCCAGTTGACAGGGGGGAATGAGCAGTTCTTC. Protein sequence: CASSQLTGGNEQFF.

This clonotype was counted at least ten times. The rearrangement links TRBV18 to TRBJ2-1; maybe TRBD1 (5 bases). Deletions cut 4 bases from V and 3 bases from J, with 7 bases between. Germline-derived CDR1 and CDR2 are KGHSH and LQKENI. The CDR3 sequence is 13 residues long. The CDR3 DNA reads as TGTGCCAGCTCACAAGGGGACTACAATGAGCAGTTCTTC. Protein sequence: CASSQGDYNEQFF.

This clonotype showed up just a few times. The chain joins TRBV27 to TRBJ2-7, with D maybe TRBD1 (5 bases). Germline V gene data show CDR1 as MNHEY and CDR2 as SMNVEV (reference sequence). The CDR3 is made up of 14 amino acids. The germline V and J ends were trimmed by 6 bases and 3 bases, with 15 bases remaining between them. In DNA, the CDR3 is TGTGCCAGCAGGCCACTTGGGGCCCGCTACGAGCAGTACTTC. Translating it yields CASRPLGARYEQYF.

This clonotype showed up just a few times. The chain has TRBV7-2 and TRBJ1-5; D unresolved. CDR1 SGHTA and CDR2 FQGNSA come from the germline V gene. V was clipped by 4 bases and J by 1 base, with 11 bases between them. This CDR3 contains 15 residues. CDR3 loop: CASSSTLWSNQPQHF. CDR3 nucleotide sequence: TGTGCCAGCAGCTCCACCCTTTGGAGCAATCAGCCCCAGCATTTT.

There are many counts of this clonotype. The chain joins TRBV29-1 to TRBJ2-3; D perhaps matches TRBD2 (6 bases). The germline V gene has CDR1 SQVTM and CDR2 ANQGSEA. This CDR3 contains 12 residues. The ends were cut back, 6 bases at V and 6 bases at J, with 13 bases in the middle. The CDR3 spells CSVGSGSDTQYF. CDR3 DNA sequence: TGCAGCGTCGGTAGCGGATCGGATACGCAGTATTTT.

This clonotype was observed a few times. This chain uses TRBV19 with TRBJ2-3; no firm D call. V lost 8 bases and J 2 bases, leaving 11 bases between the germline ends. The germline V gene encodes CDR1 LNHDA and CDR2 SQIVND (reference sequence). The CDR3 loop spans 13 amino acids. The CDR3 here is CASSGPPTDTQYF. The CDR3, as DNA: TGTGCCAGTTCCGGGCCGCCCACAGATACGCAGTATTTT.

This clonotype was detected many times. The rearrangement links TRBV7-9 to TRBJ1-5; D is undetermined. Trimming took 4 bases from V and 4 from J, leaving 8 bases between them. The germline gives CDR1 SEHNR, CDR2 FQNEAQ (reference sequence). This CDR3 has 13 residues. The CDR3 region has the DNA TGTGCCAGCAGCTCGATAGGGAATCAGCCCCAGCATTTT. This codes for CASSSIGNQPQHF.

In this sample, this clonotype turned up a few times. The rearrangement links TRBV29-1 to TRBJ1-2; no clear D gene. There are 14 residues in the CDR3. From germline, CDR1 is SQVTM and CDR2 ANQGSEA. V dropped 4 bases and J dropped 4 bases, with 16 bases sitting between them. In nucleotides, the CDR3 is TGCAGCGTTGGGCTCTTAGGGCAGGCCTATGGCTACACCTTC. Its translation: CSVGLLGQAYGYTF.